The entry that follows covers one T cell receptor beta chain sequence. Its antigen specificity is not known. No much larger clone exists at a distance of one base, and base qualities are not known. The healthy control group was made up of approximately 40 blood donors, and the Finnish Red Cross blood service supplied their buffy coats. All TCR-sequenced material derived from peripheral blood: patient blood samples and healthy donor buffy coats. Ficoll-Hypaque gradient centrifugation was used to isolate peripheral blood mononuclear cells. Magnetic purification was used to isolate CD4+ cells from the buffy coats of the healthy controls. Genomic DNA was extracted with the Gentra Puregene Cell and Tissue kit and quantified on a Qubit 2.0 fluorometer. TCRbeta rearrangements were sequenced from genomic DNA using the immunoSEQ assay at survey resolution. The paper's processing steps were these. A lowest detectable productive clonotype frequency of 2.59 x 10-5 was observed in the TCR sequencing data. Only productive TCRbeta rearrangements, defined as complete and in-frame sequences, were included in the analyses. Sample clonality was computed as Simpson clonality in the immunoSEQ Analyzer version 3.0. Clones were binned by frequency as very rare, small, medium, large (1-20%) or hyperexpanded (>20%). Generation probabilities were estimated with OLGA 1.2.3, V-gene circos plots were generated with VDJtools, specificities were searched for in VDJdb, and CDR3 motifs were identified with GLIPH. In TCRdb, the immuneACCESS table is reduced to in-frame sequences with V and J assigned. These tables do not hold every clone; where another copy was compared, an unresolved V gene accounts for under half, and the others remain unexplained. V and J calls and clone size are as listed in that table; D and trimming were resolved from the DNA. This sample holds some 40,000 clones; 80% to 90% were observed only once. The ten largest clones take up 2.6% of the sample.

These data belong to a study of STAT5B mutations in CD4+ large granular lymphocyte leukemia (dated by TCRdb to between 2021 and 2022). As for the study more broadly: Among healthy controls, the CDR3 'QG' motif was associated with a particular HLA allele. The study compared the TCRbeta repertoires of patients with CD4+ T-cell large granular lymphocyte leukemia against the TCRbeta repertoires of healthy blood donors. Flow cytometry on FACSCanto II or FACSVerse showed that the purified fractions were more than 95% pure among lymphocytes. The paper as a whole reports these results and caveats: CD4-sorted patient repertoires appeared more clonal than healthy CD4+ repertoires, and this difference persisted after removing the putative leukemic clones. The main leukemic clonotypes were found to be private to each patient, although around 25% of the main leukemic clonotypes were detected at low frequency in the non-leukemic repertoires of other patients. The data were not HLA-matched, and the relatively small sample size could explain the higher clonality seen in CD4+ compared with CD8+ T-LGLL.

This receptor was obtained from a human donor in good health. Sequencing used CD4+ T cells from blood buffy coats.

The CDR3 region: CASSHHRGNQPQHF. The DNA reads TGTGCCAGCAGCCACCACAGGGGCAATCAGCCCCAGCATTTT. The chain employs TRBV4-2 and TRBJ1-5, with TRBD1 perhaps the D gene, on 6 matching bases. CDR1 and CDR2 are read off the germline V gene as LGHNA and YNFKEQ. The CDR3 covers 14 residues, taking in both the cysteine and the phenylalanine. Only CDR3 DNA is held: 42 bases, read in frame from base 1. The germline ends are 8 bases apart after V is trimmed by 3 bases and J by 2 bases.